The 24 T cell receptor beta chains below were found in one sample sequenced in a study of early T cells in non-severe SARS-CoV-2 infection. TCRdb independently ran MiXCR on the 5' RACE reads; one entry per CDR3 protein. The data hold 75,000 to 100,000 distinct CDR3 sequences, with around 15% observed a single time. The sample taken for sequencing was whole blood. Receptors originate from an adult who was a healthcare worker with PCR-confirmed SARS-CoV-2 infection or an uninfected control (not recorded which).

This rearrangement joins TRBV7-3 to TRBJ2-4, with D perhaps TRBD2 (6 bases). Germline CDR1 reads SGHTA; CDR2 reads FQGTGA. The CDR3 is 14 residues long. V lost 2 bases to trimming and J lost 6 bases, with 11 bases between them. The chain's CDR3 is CASSLSRTINIQYF. Written as DNA, the CDR3 is TGTGCCAGCAGCTTATCCAGGACTATAAACATTCAGTACTTC. Drawing the rest from reference TRBV7-3 and TRBJ2-4, the complete variable domain is GAGVSQTPSNKVTEKGKYVELRCDPISGHTALYWYRQSLGQGPEFLIYFQGTGAADDSGLPNDRFFAVRPEGSVSTLKIQRTERGDSAVYLCASSLSRTINIQYFGAGTRLSVL.

This chain links TRBV28 with TRBJ2-2; D is uncertain. CDR1 MDHEN and CDR2 SYDVKM come from the germline V gene. This CDR3 is 11 amino acids long. V was trimmed by 2 bases and J by 8 bases, leaving 3 bases between them. The CDR3 sequence is CASSLVGELFF. Written as DNA, the CDR3 is TGTGCCAGCAGTTTAGTGGGGGAGCTGTTTTTT. The whole variable domain, remainder taken from reference TRBV28 and TRBJ2-2, is DVKVTQSSRYLVKRTGEKVFLECVQDMDHENMFWYRQDPGLGLRLIYFSYDVKMKEKGDIPEGYSVSREKKERFSLILESASTNQTSMYLCASSLVGELFFGEGSRLTVL.

This clonotype was detected a few times. This sequence joins TRBV29-1 and TRBJ1-1; D call uncertain. V dropped 4 bases and J dropped 10 bases, with 19 bases sitting between them. The CDR3 loop spans 13 amino acids. Germline CDR1 is SQVTM and CDR2 is ANQGSEA. CDR3 in DNA: TGCAGCGTTGCAAGAATCCGGGCGGCTGCAGCTTTCTTT. It codes for CSVARIRAAAAFF. The variable domain in full, with the rest retrieved from reference TRBV29-1 and TRBJ1-1, is SAVISQKPSRDICQRGTSLTIQCQVDSQVTMMFWYRQQPGQSLTLIATANQGSEATYESGFVIDKFPISRPNLTFSTLTVSNMSPEDSSIYLCSVARIRAAAAFFGQGTRLTVV.

This clonotype was detected many times. This chain joins TRBV5-1 and TRBJ2-3; D may match TRBD1 or TRBD2 (5 bases each). The V gene's germline CDR1 is SGHRS and CDR2 YFSETQ. This CDR3 is 13 amino acids long. The V end was cut by 0 bases, the J end by 7 bases, with 9 bases between. The CDR3 bases are TGCGCCAGCAGCTTGGGGGGGATGAATACGCAGTATTTT. It translates to CASSLGGMNTQYF.

The V call is TRBV29-1, the J call TRBJ2-7, with 7 bases identical to TRBD1. Unmatched junction bases numbered 9, after V lost 1 base and J lost 6 bases. Germline lookup yields CDR1 SQVTM and CDR2 ANQGSEA. The CDR3 has 14 amino acids. CDR3 DNA sequence: TGCAGCGTTGAAGTGGCGACAGGGTTGGCCGAGCAGTACTTC. Translation gives CSVEVATGLAEQYF.

The chain has TRBV28 and TRBJ2-2; 9 positions agree with TRBD1. The CDR3 runs to 15 residues. Germline values: CDR1 MDHEN, CDR2 SYDVKM. Losses at the gene ends were 8 bases for V and 4 bases for J; bases not matched to a gene: 8. The CDR3 nucleotides read TGTGCCAGCGGTGAGCCGGACAGGGGCACCGGGGAGCTGTTTTTT. Residues: CASGEPDRGTGELFF.

The chain uses TRBV6-2 or TRBV6-3 and TRBJ2-7, with D perhaps TRBD1 (5 bases). The CDR3 totals 19 residues. CDR1 MNHEY and CDR2 SVGEGT come from the germline V gene. V shed 2 bases and J shed 3 bases, with 26 bases lying between them. The CDR3 nucleotides are TGTGCCAGCAGTTACGGGGCAGGCCGATCCCAACCCTCCAACTACGAGCAGTACTTC. It translates to CASSYGAGRSQPSNYEQYF.

This clonotype has a count of ten or more. The chain joins TRBV4-1 to TRBJ2-7; no clear D gene. Deletions cut 6 bases from V and 5 bases from J, with 20 bases between. Germline assignment: CDR1 MGHRA and CDR2 YSYEKL. The CDR3 is made up of 15 amino acids. The CDR3 here is CASRHLPTGGDEQYF. For the CDR3, the DNA is TGCGCCAGCAGGCATCTCCCGACGGGTGGGGACGAGCAGTACTTC.

The chain couples TRBV29-1 to TRBJ2-7; D is tentatively TRBD1 or TRBD2 (5 bases each). V lost 6 bases, J lost 2 bases, and 11 bases lay in between. The CDR3 runs 12 residues. CDR1 is SQVTM, CDR2 ANQGSEA, per germline. The chain's CDR3 is CSVGDATYEQYF. For the CDR3, the DNA is TGCAGCGTCGGGGACGCCACCTACGAGCAGTACTTC.

The table lists this clonotype with a few counts. This chain joins TRBV12-3 or TRBV12-4 and TRBJ2-3; TRBD2 matches at 11 bases. The CDR3 runs to 16 residues. The V and J ends lost 3 bases and 7 bases, in that order; junction bases with no gene match: 9. CDR3 DNA sequence: TGTGCCAGCAGTTTCTCTAGCGGGGGGACCGCCCATACGCAGTATTTT. Protein sequence: CASSFSSGGTAHTQYF.

The chain uses TRBV9 and TRBJ2-1; D is tentatively TRBD1 or TRBD2 (5 bases each). Trimming removed 3 bases from V and 8 bases from J, with 21 bases in between. CDR3 length: 16 amino acids. From germline, CDR1 is SGDLS and CDR2 YYNGEE. The CDR3 DNA is TGTGCCAGCAGCGCGACGTCTGGGGGATATACCTATGAGCAGTTCTTC. Its translation: CASSATSGGYTYEQFF.

This clonotype has just a few counts. The V call is TRBV5-1, the J call TRBJ2-7; D assignment may be TRBD1 or TRBD2 (5 bases each). Germline CDR1 is SGHRS and CDR2 is YFSETQ. This CDR3 region has 16 residues. Trimming stripped 0 bases from V and 5 bases from J, with 18 bases between. The CDR3 nucleotides are TGCGCCAGCAGCTTGGAACCCCCTCCGGGGCGCCACGAGCAGTACTTC. It codes for CASSLEPPPGRHEQYF.

This clonotype was detected only a few times. The V and J genes are TRBV3-1 and TRBJ1-1; 7 bases align to TRBD1. CDR1 is LGHDT and CDR2 is YNNKEL in the germline V gene (reference sequence). The CDR3 has 14 residues. J lost 4 bases, V lost 1 base, and 3 bases had no gene match. This CDR3 reads CASSQVPGGTEAFF. The CDR3 DNA reads as TGTGCCAGCAGCCAAGTCCCAGGGGGCACTGAAGCTTTCTTT.

The sample holds a few counts of this clonotype. This chain connects TRBV7-9 to TRBJ1-1; D ambiguous. The CDR3 is made up of 13 amino acids. V lost 1 base to trimming and J lost 1 base, with 4 bases between them. Germline loops: CDR1 SEHNR, CDR2 FQNEAQ (reference sequence). The CDR3 spells CASSLVRNTEAFF. The CDR3 DNA reads TGTGCCAGCAGCTTAGTGAGGAACACTGAAGCTTTCTTT.

The chain links TRBV12-3 or TRBV12-4 to TRBJ2-5, with TRBD2 matching 10 bases. The V gene end was trimmed by 6 bases and the J gene end by 5 bases; junction bases not matched to a gene: 18. This CDR3 comprises 18 residues. Here the CDR3 reads CASSPTPLAGGRRETQYF. The CDR3 region has the DNA TGTGCCAGCAGCCCCACACCATTAGCGGGGGGCCGGAGGGAGACCCAGTACTTC.

The rearrangement links TRBV3-1 to TRBJ1-1, with D perhaps TRBD1 (6 bases). From germline, CDR1 is LGHDT and CDR2 YNNKEL (reference sequence). The ends were cut back, 0 bases at V and 8 bases at J, with 16 bases in the middle. The CDR3 contains 15 residues. The CDR3 DNA reads TGTGCCAGCAGCCAAGATCTGGCTTTGGGGACAGAAGCTTTCTTT. It encodes CASSQDLALGTEAFF.

The rearrangement uses TRBV19 and TRBJ2-2; no firm D call. CDR3 size: 14 residues. The germline gives CDR1 LNHDA, CDR2 SQIVND (reference sequence). With 3 bases removed from V and 1 base from J, the gap between germline ends came to 6 bases. The CDR3 bases are TGTGCCAGTAGTATGAGAAGGAACACCGGGGAGCTGTTTTTT. This codes for CASSMRRNTGELFF.

The CDR3 DNA sequence: TGTGCCAGCAGCTTACAGCCCGGGACGTTCGTACCCCTCCACTTT. This codes for CASSLQPGTFVPLHF. The chain recombines TRBV7-2 with TRBJ1-6; a weak D match, TRBD1 (5 bases). The germline gives CDR1 SGHTA, CDR2 FQGNSA. The CDR3 has 15 amino acids. The V gene lost 2 bases and the J gene lost 12 bases, with 17 bases spanning the gap. Variable domain in full (rest from reference TRBV7-2 and TRBJ1-6): GAGVSQSPSNKVTEKGKDVELRCDPISGHTALYWYRQSLGQGLEFLIYFQGNSAPDKSGLPSDRFSAERTGGSVSTLTIQRTQQEDSAVYLCASSLQPGTFVPLHFGNGTRLTVT.

The rearrangement links TRBV28 to TRBJ2-5, with D tentatively TRBD1 or TRBD2 (7 bases each). V was pared by 4 bases and J by 8 bases, with 20 bases between. The CDR3 totals 15 residues. Per germline, CDR1 MDHEN and CDR2 SYDVKM. CDR3 loop: CASSSAEGGGGTQYF. In DNA form, the CDR3 reads TGTGCCAGCAGTTCGGCTGAAGGGGGCGGGGGAACCCAGTACTTC.

The chain combines TRBV29-1 with TRBJ2-5; D is perhaps TRBD2 (5 bases). Germline CDR1 reads SQVTM; CDR2 reads ANQGSEA. CDR3 length equals 12 residues. V dropped 6 bases and J dropped 4 bases, with 12 bases sitting between them. The CDR3 protein is CSVQRVAETQYF. CDR3 in DNA: TGCAGCGTCCAGAGGGTAGCAGAGACCCAGTACTTC.

V is TRBV7-2 and J is TRBJ2-1, with D possibly matching TRBD2 (6 bases). The CDR3 extends over 14 amino acids. Trimming stripped 6 bases from V and 2 bases from J, with 11 bases between. Germline CDR1 and CDR2: SGHTA and FQGNSA. The CDR3 DNA reads TGTGCCAGCAGTACTGGGGGGACCTACAATGAGCAGTTCTTC. Translation gives CASSTGGTYNEQFF.

The chain employs TRBV6-6 and TRBJ2-7, with 7 bases identical to TRBD1. With V trimmed by 4 bases and J by 0 bases, 6 bases remained unmatched. The CDR3 covers 15 residues. Germline assignment: CDR1 MNHNY and CDR2 SVGAGI (reference sequence). The CDR3 region has the DNA TGTGCCAGCAGTTTACGGACAGGAAGCTCCTACGAGCAGTACTTC. It codes for CASSLRTGSSYEQYF.

This clonotype was seen a handful of times. The chain recombines TRBV28 with TRBJ1-1; the D gene is possibly TRBD1 (6 bases). V lost 4 bases, J lost 6 bases, and 12 bases lay in between. This CDR3 region has 13 residues. Germline V lookup: CDR1 MDHEN, CDR2 SYDVKM. CDR3 in DNA: TGTGCCAGCAGTTCAGGACAGTTCCCTGAAGCTTTCTTT. Translation gives CASSSGQFPEAFF. Together with reference TRBV28 and TRBJ1-1, the CDR3 gives the full variable domain: DVKVTQSSRYLVKRTGEKVFLECVQDMDHENMFWYRQDPGLGLRLIYFSYDVKMKEKGDIPEGYSVSREKKERFSLILESASTNQTSMYLCASSSGQFPEAFFGQGTRLTVV.

The chain recombines TRBV29-1 with TRBJ2-3; 7 nucleotides align to TRBD1. The V and J ends lost 6 bases and 2 bases, in that order; junction bases with no gene match: 2. The CDR3 sequence is 12 residues long. Germline lookup yields CDR1 SQVTM and CDR2 ANQGSEA. The CDR3 here is CSVDRFTDTQYF. DNA for the CDR3: TGCAGCGTGGACAGGTTCACAGATACGCAGTATTTT.